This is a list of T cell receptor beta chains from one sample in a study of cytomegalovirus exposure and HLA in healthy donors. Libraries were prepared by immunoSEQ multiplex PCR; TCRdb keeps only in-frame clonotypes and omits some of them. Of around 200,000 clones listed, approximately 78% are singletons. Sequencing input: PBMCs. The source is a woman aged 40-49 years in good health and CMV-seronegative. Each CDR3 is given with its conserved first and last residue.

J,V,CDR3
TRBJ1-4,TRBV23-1,CASSQRSATNEKLFF
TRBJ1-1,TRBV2,CASSVGQGNAEAFF
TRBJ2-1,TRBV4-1,CASSQLGLSYNEQFF
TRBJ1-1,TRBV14,CASSPQRHRNTEAFF
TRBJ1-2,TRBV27,CASSDLGGNYGYTF
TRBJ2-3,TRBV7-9,CASSPGTSANRDTQYF
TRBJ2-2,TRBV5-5,CASSLTGGELFF
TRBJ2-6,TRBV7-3,CASSSPGTGGASGANVLTF
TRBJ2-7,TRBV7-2,CASSLGTGVSYEQYF
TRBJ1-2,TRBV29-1,CSARSGTAYGYTF
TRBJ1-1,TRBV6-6,CASRVPQGNTEAFF
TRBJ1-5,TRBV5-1,CASSLDGLDNQPQHF
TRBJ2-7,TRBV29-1,CSVELGGRLAAYEQYF
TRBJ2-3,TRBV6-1,CASSERGAGGRSDTQYF
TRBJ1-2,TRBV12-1,CASIPTPQAGYGYTF
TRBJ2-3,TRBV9,CASSVVGGAADTQYF
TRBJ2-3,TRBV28,CASGYRTTSTDTQYF
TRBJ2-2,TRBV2,CASTLDRGIPGELFF
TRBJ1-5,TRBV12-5,CASGFEELQPQHF
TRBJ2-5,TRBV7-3,CASGTSGTLQYF
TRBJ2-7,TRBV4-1,CASSQDPGQGYEQYF
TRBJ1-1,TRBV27,CASSFGNRGNTEAFF
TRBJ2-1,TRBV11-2,CASSSSGESNEQFF
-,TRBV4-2,CASSQATDSSYEQYF
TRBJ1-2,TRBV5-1,CASSLNGLLGYTF
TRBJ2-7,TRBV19,CASSLIAEADEQYF
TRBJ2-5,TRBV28,CASSPGGQSRETQYF
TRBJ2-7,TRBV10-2,CASSPGQMISEQYF
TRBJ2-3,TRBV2,CASSISKFGTDTQYF